Listed here are 21 T cell receptor beta chains from one sample, sequenced in a study of blood T cell repertoires in COVID-19. Clones were read by immunoSEQ multiplex PCR, and TCRdb kept only the in-frame ones, dropping some. The data hold 140,000 or so clones, with about 87% observed a single time. The sequenced material came from peripheral blood. The receptors come from a man aged 45-65 years who had recovered from COVID-19.

The chain couples TRBV5-1 to TRBJ2-7; a possible D gene is TRBD1 (5 bases). Trimming removed 3 bases from V and 8 bases from J, with 18 bases in between. From germline, CDR1 is SGHRS and CDR2 YFSETQ. The CDR3 extends over 14 amino acids. The CDR3 region has the DNA TGCGCCAGCAGCTCCGAGCAGACAGCGAGAAAGCAGTACTTC. Residues: CASSSEQTARKQYF.

The rearrangement links TRBV29-1 to TRBJ2-3; 11 bases fit TRBD2. This CDR3 region has 14 residues. J lost 1 base, V lost 6 bases, and 3 bases had no gene match. Per germline, CDR1 SQVTM and CDR2 ANQGSEA. The CDR3 here is CSVAGLAGTDTQYF. CDR3 coding DNA: TGCAGCGTAGCGGGACTAGCGGGCACAGATACGCAGTATTTT.

This clone was recorded only once. CDR3 residues: CASSLESGGTYEQYF. CDR3 DNA sequence: TGTGCCAGCAGCTTAGAGTCGGGGGGAACCTACGAGCAGTACTTC. This chain connects TRBV7-2 to TRBJ2-7; 7 bases fit TRBD2. CDR1 and CDR2 from the germline V gene are SGHTA and FQGNSA. The J segment lost 2 bases and the V segment lost 1 base, leaving 5 bases of the junction unmatched. This CDR3 is built from 15 residues. The full variable domain, rest sourced from reference TRBV7-2 and TRBJ2-7, is GAGVSQSPSNKVTEKGKDVELRCDPISGHTALYWYRQSLGQGLEFLIYFQGNSAPDKSGLPSDRFSAERTGGSVSTLTIQRTQQEDSAVYLCASSLESGGTYEQYFGPGTRLTVT.

The DNA for the CDR3 is TGCGCCAGCAGCTTGGCGAGCGACAGTGAGCAGTTCTTC. Translating it yields CASSLASDSEQFF. The chain uses TRBV5-1 and TRBJ2-1, with a possible D match to TRBD1 (5 bases). The CDR3 covers 13 residues. V was clipped by 0 bases and J by 9 bases, with 10 bases between them. Germline CDR1 is SGHRS and CDR2 is YFSETQ.

This chain links TRBV6-5 with TRBJ2-7; tentative D call: TRBD1 (5 bases). The CDR3 extends over 13 amino acids. Between the trimmed V and J ends, which lost 2 bases and 1 base, there was a span of 6 bases. Looked up from germline, CDR1 is MNHEY and CDR2 is SVGAGI. CDR3 nucleotides: TGTGCCAGCAGTTACGACAGTTCCTACGAGCAGTACTTC. This gives the protein CASSYDSSYEQYF.

This clone has more than one count but fewer than ten. This rearrangement joins TRBV4-1 to TRBJ1-1; 7 positions match TRBD1. The ends lost 4 bases at V and 5 bases at J; junction bases unmatched: 10. Germline loops: CDR1 MGHRA, CDR2 YSYEKL. The CDR3 covers 15 residues. Here the CDR3 DNA reads TGCGCCAGCAGCCCTGCAGGGGCAGGGGGGACTGAAGCTTTCTTT. Residues: CASSPAGAGGTEAFF.

The chain combines TRBV15 with TRBJ1-2, with a tentative D call TRBD1 (6 bases). CDR3 length: 14 residues. Trimming removed 1 base at V and 3 bases at J, with 9 bases between. CDR1 LNHNV and CDR2 YYDKDF come from the germline V gene (reference sequence). The DNA of the CDR3 is TGTGCCACCAGCAGAGGACAGGACTACTATGGCTACACCTTC. This gives the protein CATSRGQDYYGYTF.

V gene TRBV20-1 combines with J gene TRBJ1-5, with D unclear. Germline V CDR1 and CDR2: DFQATT, SNEGSKA (reference sequence). Trimming shortened V by 3 bases and J by 0 bases, and 9 bases separated the two germline ends. The CDR3 contains 14 residues. This CDR3 reads CSASAGPSNQPQHF. The CDR3, as DNA: TGCAGTGCTAGTGCAGGCCCTAGCAATCAGCCCCAGCATTTT.

This clone has only one observation. The CDR3 DNA is TGTGCCAGCAGCAGTACTAGCGGGGGGCAAGAGACCCAGTACTTC. It encodes CASSSTSGGQETQYF. V and J are TRBV6-4 and TRBJ2-5; 12 bases match TRBD2. Losses at the gene ends were 6 bases for V and 2 bases for J; bases not matched to a gene: 4. The CDR3 is 15 residues long. Germline V gene lookup returns CDR1 MRHNA and CDR2 SNTAGT.

The chain uses TRBV5-4 and TRBJ2-7; D is perhaps TRBD1 (6 bases). The CDR3 totals 14 residues. V gave up 5 bases and J gave up 3 bases, with 15 bases separating them. Germline lookup yields CDR1 SGHNT and CDR2 YYREEE (reference sequence). The CDR3 reads CASSELTGNYEQYF. In DNA form, the CDR3 reads TGTGCCAGCAGTGAACTAACAGGGAACTACGAGCAGTACTTC.

The genes are TRBV6-2 or TRBV6-3 and TRBJ1-1; 8 positions match TRBD1. The CDR3 has 15 residues. Germline values: CDR1 MNHEY, CDR2 SVGEGT. V lost 5 bases and J lost 4; bases outside the gene matches: 9. The CDR3 here is CASSDRRTGSTEAFF. CDR3 sequence (DNA): TGTGCCAGCAGTGACCGGAGGACAGGGTCCACTGAAGCTTTCTTT.

The sample holds many counts of this clone. V usage is TRBV6-5 and J usage is TRBJ1-5; a weak D match, TRBD1 (5 bases). The ends were cut back, 6 bases at V and 2 bases at J, with 14 bases in the middle. The CDR3 loop spans 15 amino acids. The germline CDR1 and CDR2 sequences are MNHEY and SVGAGI. CDR3 loop: CASSPLGPGNQPQHF. DNA for the CDR3: TGTGCCAGCAGCCCCCTGGGGCCGGGCAATCAGCCCCAGCATTTT.

The V call is TRBV6-5, the J call TRBJ1-1; 9 bases align to TRBD1. This CDR3 is 14 amino acids long. Germline CDR1 MNHEY, CDR2 SVGAGI. V lost 6 bases to trimming and J lost 5 bases; unmatched junction nucleotides: 7. This chain's CDR3 is CASSPGTGKTEAFF. The CDR3, as DNA: TGTGCCAGCAGCCCCGGGACAGGGAAGACTGAAGCTTTCTTT.

V and J are TRBV7-2 and TRBJ2-5; D not resolved. The V gene's germline CDR1 is SGHTA and CDR2 FQGNSA. The CDR3 sequence is 15 residues long. Trimming took off 4 bases at V and 5 bases at J, with 17 bases between the two ends. The CDR3: CASSYRTNLRETQYF. The CDR3 DNA is TGTGCCAGCAGCTACAGAACGAATCTCCGGGAGACCCAGTACTTC. Combining the CDR3 with reference TRBV7-2 and TRBJ2-5 gives the whole variable domain GAGVSQSPSNKVTEKGKDVELRCDPISGHTALYWYRQSLGQGLEFLIYFQGNSAPDKSGLPSDRFSAERTGGSVSTLTIQRTQQEDSAVYLCASSYRTNLRETQYFGPGTRLLVL.

The V gene is TRBV6-4, the J gene TRBJ2-1; 8 bases are a match to TRBD2. This CDR3 region has 14 residues. V lost 4 bases to trimming and J lost 8 bases; unmatched junction nucleotides: 7. CDR1 is MRHNA and CDR2 is SNTAGT in the germline V gene. CDR3 region: CASSVGGGLDEQFF. The CDR3 DNA reads TGTGCCAGCAGTGTCGGGGGGGGCTTGGATGAGCAGTTCTTC.

Details on this clone: The junction does not match germline at one end; this may be a read error. Other DNA sequences in the same sample also yield this CDR3. This rearrangement joins TRBV12-3 or TRBV12-4 to TRBJ2-7, with TRBD2 as a possible D gene (6 bases). The CDR3 runs 13 residues. In DNA form, the CDR3 reads TGTGCCAGCAGTCCCGGGCTGACGGGGGAGCAATACTTC. It codes for CASSPGLTGEQYF.

The V call is TRBV7-9, the J call TRBJ1-6, with TRBD1 matching over 8 bases. V shed 4 bases and J 6 bases; nucleotides not matched to a gene: 5. This CDR3 comprises 15 residues. Germline V gene sequence: CDR1 SEHNR, CDR2 FQNEAQ (reference sequence). CDR3 region: CASSSDRGRNSPLHF. CDR3 DNA sequence: TGTGCCAGCAGCTCCGACAGGGGTCGTAATTCACCCCTCCACTTT.

V and J are TRBV2 and TRBJ2-1, with 9 bases aligning to TRBD2. CDR3 length: 14 amino acids. After removal of 6 bases from V and 7 bases from J, the junction contained 7 bases not matched to a gene. The germline V gene has CDR1 SNHLY and CDR2 FYNNEI. The CDR3 is CASRLGGGANEQFF. The CDR3 DNA is TGTGCCAGCAGGTTGGGCGGGGGGGCAAATGAGCAGTTCTTC. Together with reference TRBV2 and TRBJ2-1, the CDR3 gives the full variable domain: EPEVTQTPSHQVTQMGQEVILRCVPISNHLYFYWYRQILGQKVEFLVSFYNNEISEKSEIFDDQFSVERPDGSNFTLKIRSTKLEDSAMYFCASRLGGGANEQFFGPGTRLTVL.

The chain employs TRBV7-2 and TRBJ2-2, with 8 positions matching TRBD2. Germline V gives CDR1 SGHTA, CDR2 FQGNSA. The V segment lost 1 base and the J segment 4 bases; nucleotides outside the gene matches: 8. The CDR3 totals 17 residues. The DNA of the CDR3 is TGTGCCAGCAGCTTAGATCGGGGGGGCCGAGGCACCGGGGAGCTGTTTTTT. It encodes CASSLDRGGRGTGELFF.

This clone was counted a single time. V is TRBV11-3 and J is TRBJ2-1, with 11 positions matching TRBD1. The CDR3 runs 16 residues. V lost 5 bases, J lost 5 bases, and 8 bases stayed unmatched. Germline V gene sequence: CDR1 SGHNT, CDR2 YENEEA. CDR3 in amino acids: CASSKDRGRSDNEQFF. CDR3 coding DNA: TGTGCCAGCAGCAAGGACAGGGGGCGAAGTGACAATGAGCAGTTCTTC.

This clone was detected once. The chain carries TRBV2 and TRBJ1-6; no clear D. This CDR3 comprises 15 residues. The V and J ends lost 0 bases and 9 bases respectively, with 12 bases between them. From germline, CDR1 is SNHLY and CDR2 FYNNEI. The CDR3 nucleotides are TGTGCCAGCAGTGAAGCGCGCAACTCGGTTTCACCCCTCCACTTT. Residues: CASSEARNSVSPLHF.